These T cell receptor beta chains were read from a single sample in a study of T cell responses to AZD1222 COVID-19 vaccine. Repertoires were generated with immunoSEQ multiplex PCR, while TCRdb's copy carries only in-frame clones and drops some. The profile shows 180,000 or so clones, 93% of them singletons. The sequencing used peripheral blood, collected on day 0 of AZD1222 vaccination. These receptors were collected from an adult in good health. The CDR3 runs from the conserved cysteine through the conserved F or W. Clone size is not always given. Where it is, it says once, few, many or a class for expanded clones.

V	size	CDR3
TRBV11-3	NA	CASSLDSGTAYEQYF
TRBV2	NA	CASRLFDQPQHF
TRBV5-1	NA	CASSFFGSTDTQYF
TRBV3-1/TRBV3-2	NA	CASSQGLAGLYEQYF
TRBV21-1	NA	CASSKEASGTPDTQYF
TRBV5-1	NA	CASSLARDSTYGYTF
TRBV28	NA	CASRPGQLYEQYF
TRBV2	NA	CASSPSGVSSYEQYF
TRBV29-1	few	CSVGTEDSNQPQHF
TRBV6-5	NA	CASSFLIGQGVEKLFF
TRBV5-6	NA	CASSFRRSSGVSYTF
TRBV19	NA	CASSIERDTDTQYF
TRBV11-2	NA	CASSLVPHNEKLFF
TRBV5-1	NA	CASSLGPLSGGTIYF
TRBV2	NA	CASSPDAKNIQYF
TRBV6-5	once	CASSTQGSGNQPQHF
TRBV5-5	NA	CASSLGGGTEAFF
TRBV7-2	few	CASSFYLTSGRRNNEQFF
TRBV21-1	NA	CASSKDGFLYGYTF
TRBV7-8	NA	CASSLEQANYGYTF
TRBV15	NA	CATSRDRDRVGHEQFF
TRBV6-5	NA	CASMGTSGSYEQYF
TRBV19	NA	CASSVPGTGDTEAFF
TRBV10-1	once	CASSPHVVSYEQYF
TRBV11-2	few	CASSLAGANTEAFF
TRBV14	once	CASSQVVLAGTNEQFF
TRBV5-1	NA	CASSYGTGDGNTIYF
TRBV7-8	NA	CASSLGRRTEAFF
TRBV7-9	NA	CASSPSSRAAGGYTF
TRBV6-6	NA	CASRLTPGHHQPQHF
TRBV18	NA	CASSPPGTGYGYTF
TRBV3-1/TRBV3-2	NA	CASSRVASDSGNTIYF
TRBV7-9	NA	CASSLEHGTGKTEAFF
TRBV18	NA	CASTGDHPNTEAFF
TRBV2	NA	CASRTSGSYQPQHF
TRBV5-1	NA	CASSLQRGGRSYNEQFF
TRBV11-2	NA	CASSLGPNTEAFF
TRBV23-1	once	CASSQSDGGGATEAFF
TRBV7-9	NA	CASSTDRGPNTEAFF
TRBV6-5	NA	CASRHAGQPQHF
TRBV27	NA	CASSVASNYEQYF
TRBV15	NA	CATSKFLAGEETQYF
TRBV16	NA	CASSQSDRGTDTQYF
TRBV5-1	NA	CASSFQGGGYTF
TRBV4-1	once	CASSQEGHGDTQYF
TRBV5-6	NA	CASSLNWGASTDTQYF